Many counts were recorded for the clone carrying this TCR beta chain. Its antigen is as yet unknown. Trimming cost V 3 bases and J 2 bases, with 8 bases left between them. The CDR3 covers 12 residues. Per the germline V gene, CDR1 is DFQATT and CDR2 is SNEGSKA (reference sequence). TCRdb recomputed calls from the 5' RACE reads with MiXCR, one row per CDR3 protein. The table has about 520,000 distinct CDR3 sequences, roughly a fifth seen once. The sample comes from a study of identical twins. Study outcomes and limitations: Invariant MAIT and iNKT cells could partly confound zero-insertion analyses.

This sample was shared with a second study, whose subject was T cells expressing NK-cell markers. As that study records: Among eight sequenced donors, seven carried HCMV seropositivity while one was seronegative. These clonotypes, the leaders elsewhere, also led the CD3+CD56-NKG2C+ fraction in four donors.

The specimen sequenced was CD4+ T cells sorted from blood. The chain has TRBV20-1 and TRBJ2-7; no clear D. This clonotype was sampled from a woman between 18 and 29 years old in good health. CDR3 residues: CSARIGAYEQYF. CDR3 DNA: TGCAGTGCTAGGATCGGAGCCTACGAGCAGTACTTC.